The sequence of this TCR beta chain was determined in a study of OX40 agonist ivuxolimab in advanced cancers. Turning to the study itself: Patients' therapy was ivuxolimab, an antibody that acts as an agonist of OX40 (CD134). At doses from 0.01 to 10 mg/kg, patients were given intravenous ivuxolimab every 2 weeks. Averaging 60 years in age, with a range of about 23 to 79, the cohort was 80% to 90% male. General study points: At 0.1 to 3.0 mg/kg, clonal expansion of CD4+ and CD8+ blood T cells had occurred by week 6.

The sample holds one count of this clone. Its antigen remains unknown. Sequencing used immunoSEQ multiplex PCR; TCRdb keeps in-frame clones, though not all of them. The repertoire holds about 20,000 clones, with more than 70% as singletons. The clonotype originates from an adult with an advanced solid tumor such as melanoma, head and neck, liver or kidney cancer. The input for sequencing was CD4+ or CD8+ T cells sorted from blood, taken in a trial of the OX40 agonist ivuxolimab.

This CDR3 is CASSAVSTDTQYF. CDR3 sequence (DNA): TGTGCCAGCAGCGCGGTTAGCACAGATACGCAGTATTTT. The chain links TRBV5-4 to TRBJ2-3; D unresolved. V lost 4 bases, J lost 0 bases, and 6 bases lay in between. CDR3 length: 13 amino acids. Germline CDR1 and CDR2: SGHNT and YYREEE (reference sequence). Full variable domain (outside the CDR3, taken from reference TRBV5-4 and TRBJ2-3): ETGVTQSPTHLIKTRGQQVTLRCSSQSGHNTVSWYQQALGQGPQFIFQYYREEENGRGNFPPRFSGLQFPNYSSELNVNALELDDSALYLCASSAVSTDTQYFGPGTRLTVL.